The rows below give T cell receptor beta chains drawn from one sample of a study of T cell responses to AZD1222 COVID-19 vaccine. Using immunoSEQ multiplex PCR, the repertoire was profiled, and TCRdb retains in-frame clones only, with some absent. In the table there are around 77,000 clones, roughly 89% of which are singletons. The material sequenced was peripheral blood, taken on day 0 of AZD1222 vaccination. The receptor source for this set is an adult in good health. The CDR3 runs from the conserved cysteine through the conserved F or W. The D gene is left open where the match is weak. Some rows have no size entry. The others give once, few or many, or a class for an expanded clone.

V gene,J gene,D gene,clone size,CDR3 protein,CDR3 DNA
TRBV7-2,TRBJ1-5,NA,once,CASSSAGGVQPQHF,TGTGCCAGCAGCTCCGCTGGGGGGGTTCAGCCCCAGCATTTT
TRBV6-5,TRBJ2-7,TRBD2,NA,CASSYSTSGRFEQYF,TGTGCCAGCAGTTACTCGACTAGCGGGAGATTCGAGCAGTACTTC
TRBV28,TRBJ2-1,NA,NA,CASSSFSSLSYNEQFF,TGTGCCAGCAGTTCTTTTTCGAGCCTCTCCTACAATGAGCAGTTCTTC
TRBV6-5,TRBJ1-4,NA,NA,CASRDSLNEKLFF,TGTGCCAGCAGGGATTCCCTTAATGAAAAACTGTTTTTT
TRBV6-5,TRBJ1-2,NA,few,CASEPPGSRYGYTF,TGTGCCAGCGAACCCCCAGGGAGTCGGTATGGCTACACCTTC
TRBV18,TRBJ1-3,NA,NA,CASSPSAENTIYF,TGTGCCAGCTCACCAAGTGCAGAAAACACCATATATTTT
TRBV14,TRBJ2-4,NA,NA,CASSQEGAMRDIQYF,TGTGCCAGCAGCCAAGAAGGGGCTATGAGGGACATTCAGTACTTC
TRBV29-1,TRBJ2-2,NA,NA,CSVEELANTGELFF,TGCAGCGTTGAGGAGCTGGCGAACACCGGGGAGCTGTTTTTT
TRBV7-3,TRBJ2-3,TRBD1,NA,CASSPTGTGSDTQYF,TGTGCCAGCAGCCCGACCGGGACAGGGAGTGATACGCAGTATTTT
TRBV11-2,TRBJ1-2,NA,NA,CASSPPTVNYGYTF,TGTGCCAGCAGCCCCCCGACAGTTAACTATGGCTACACCTTC